Included here is one T cell receptor beta chain sequence, with context. The data derive from a study of blood T cell repertoires in COVID-19. The germline V gene has CDR1 LGHDT and CDR2 YNNKEL (reference sequence). The V end was cut by 0 bases, the J end by 4 bases, with 7 bases between. The CDR3 spans 14 residues. The assay was immunoSEQ multiplex PCR, and TCRdb's table has in-frame clones only and misses some. This sample has almost 70,000 clones, with 60% to 80% found just once. This clonotype was sampled from a man aged 60-69 years with acute or convalescent COVID-19. The sample consisted of peripheral blood. The chain links TRBV3-1 (or the pseudogene TRBV3-2) to TRBJ2-1, with D tentatively TRBD1 (5 bases). CDR3 bases: TGTGCCAGCAGCCAAGATACAGGATACAATGAGCAGTTCTTC. Translated: CASSQDTGYNEQFF.